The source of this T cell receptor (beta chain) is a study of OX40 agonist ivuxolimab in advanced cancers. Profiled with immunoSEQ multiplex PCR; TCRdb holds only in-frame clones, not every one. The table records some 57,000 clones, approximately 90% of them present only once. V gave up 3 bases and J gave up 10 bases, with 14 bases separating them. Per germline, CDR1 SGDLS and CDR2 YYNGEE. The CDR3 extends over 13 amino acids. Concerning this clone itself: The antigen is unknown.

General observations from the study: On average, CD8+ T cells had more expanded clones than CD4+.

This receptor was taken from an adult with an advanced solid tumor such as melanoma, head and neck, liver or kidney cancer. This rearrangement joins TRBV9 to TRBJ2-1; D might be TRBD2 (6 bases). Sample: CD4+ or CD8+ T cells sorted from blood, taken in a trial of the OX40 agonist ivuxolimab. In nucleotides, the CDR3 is TGTGCCAGCAGCGCGCGACTAGTCAGCGAGCAGTTCTTC. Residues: CASSARLVSEQFF.